This T cell receptor beta chain was obtained from a study of T-cell memory formation after mild COVID-19. Study-level findings and limits: Some responding clones appeared in pre-infection memory, suggesting cross-reactive memory joined. The CD4+ clones that contracted clustered mainly within CM and EM, and the CD8+ clones concentrated in EMRA. Confirmation of SARS-CoV-2 specificity was lacking for second-wave clones peaking day 37.

This clonotype was seen only a few times. As yet, its antigen is unknown. V lost 1 base to trimming and J lost 5 bases, with 13 bases between them. The germline V gene encodes CDR1 SGHRS and CDR2 YFSETQ. This CDR3 comprises 15 residues. After 5'RACE with constant-segment primers, TCR alpha and TCR beta cDNA libraries carrying sample barcodes and UMIs were obtained. One entry per CDR3 protein, called by TCRdb with MiXCR from the 5' RACE reads. The sample yields some 130,000 distinct CDR3 sequences, around 6.3% seen once. The TCR originated in an adult woman who had mild COVID-19 (a few samples of this study predate the infection). Cell type and time point are not known. Sequencing input: PBMCs or a T cell subset sorted from them (not recorded which). The genes are TRBV5-1 and TRBJ1-5; D is uncertain. CDR3 nucleotides: TGCGCCAGCAGCTTGTTATCGGGGAGGGATCAGCCCCAGCATTTT. Protein: CASSLLSGRDQPQHF. The complete variable domain, with remaining parts taken from reference TRBV5-1 and TRBJ1-5, reads KAGVTQTPRYLIKTRGQQVTLSCSPISGHRSVSWYQQTPGQGLQFLFEYFSETQRNKGNFPGRFSGRQFSNSRSEMNVSTLELGDSALYLCASSLLSGRDQPQHFGDGTRLSIL.